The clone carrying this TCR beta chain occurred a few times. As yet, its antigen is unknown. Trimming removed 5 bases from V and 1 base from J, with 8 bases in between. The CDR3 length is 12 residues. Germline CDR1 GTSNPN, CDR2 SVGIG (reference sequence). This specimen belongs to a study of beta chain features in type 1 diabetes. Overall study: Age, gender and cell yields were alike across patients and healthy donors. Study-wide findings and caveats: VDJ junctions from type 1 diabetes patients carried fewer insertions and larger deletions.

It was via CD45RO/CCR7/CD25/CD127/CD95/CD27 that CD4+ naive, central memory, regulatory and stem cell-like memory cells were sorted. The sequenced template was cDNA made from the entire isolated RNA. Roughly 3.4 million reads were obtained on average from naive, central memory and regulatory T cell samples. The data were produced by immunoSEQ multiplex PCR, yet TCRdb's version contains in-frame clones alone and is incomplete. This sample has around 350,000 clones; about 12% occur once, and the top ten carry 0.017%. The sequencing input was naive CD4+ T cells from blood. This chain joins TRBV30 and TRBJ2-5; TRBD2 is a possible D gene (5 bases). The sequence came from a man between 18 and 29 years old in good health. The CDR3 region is CAWGLIQETQYF. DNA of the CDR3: TGTGCCTGGGGACTGATCCAAGAGACCCAGTACTTC.